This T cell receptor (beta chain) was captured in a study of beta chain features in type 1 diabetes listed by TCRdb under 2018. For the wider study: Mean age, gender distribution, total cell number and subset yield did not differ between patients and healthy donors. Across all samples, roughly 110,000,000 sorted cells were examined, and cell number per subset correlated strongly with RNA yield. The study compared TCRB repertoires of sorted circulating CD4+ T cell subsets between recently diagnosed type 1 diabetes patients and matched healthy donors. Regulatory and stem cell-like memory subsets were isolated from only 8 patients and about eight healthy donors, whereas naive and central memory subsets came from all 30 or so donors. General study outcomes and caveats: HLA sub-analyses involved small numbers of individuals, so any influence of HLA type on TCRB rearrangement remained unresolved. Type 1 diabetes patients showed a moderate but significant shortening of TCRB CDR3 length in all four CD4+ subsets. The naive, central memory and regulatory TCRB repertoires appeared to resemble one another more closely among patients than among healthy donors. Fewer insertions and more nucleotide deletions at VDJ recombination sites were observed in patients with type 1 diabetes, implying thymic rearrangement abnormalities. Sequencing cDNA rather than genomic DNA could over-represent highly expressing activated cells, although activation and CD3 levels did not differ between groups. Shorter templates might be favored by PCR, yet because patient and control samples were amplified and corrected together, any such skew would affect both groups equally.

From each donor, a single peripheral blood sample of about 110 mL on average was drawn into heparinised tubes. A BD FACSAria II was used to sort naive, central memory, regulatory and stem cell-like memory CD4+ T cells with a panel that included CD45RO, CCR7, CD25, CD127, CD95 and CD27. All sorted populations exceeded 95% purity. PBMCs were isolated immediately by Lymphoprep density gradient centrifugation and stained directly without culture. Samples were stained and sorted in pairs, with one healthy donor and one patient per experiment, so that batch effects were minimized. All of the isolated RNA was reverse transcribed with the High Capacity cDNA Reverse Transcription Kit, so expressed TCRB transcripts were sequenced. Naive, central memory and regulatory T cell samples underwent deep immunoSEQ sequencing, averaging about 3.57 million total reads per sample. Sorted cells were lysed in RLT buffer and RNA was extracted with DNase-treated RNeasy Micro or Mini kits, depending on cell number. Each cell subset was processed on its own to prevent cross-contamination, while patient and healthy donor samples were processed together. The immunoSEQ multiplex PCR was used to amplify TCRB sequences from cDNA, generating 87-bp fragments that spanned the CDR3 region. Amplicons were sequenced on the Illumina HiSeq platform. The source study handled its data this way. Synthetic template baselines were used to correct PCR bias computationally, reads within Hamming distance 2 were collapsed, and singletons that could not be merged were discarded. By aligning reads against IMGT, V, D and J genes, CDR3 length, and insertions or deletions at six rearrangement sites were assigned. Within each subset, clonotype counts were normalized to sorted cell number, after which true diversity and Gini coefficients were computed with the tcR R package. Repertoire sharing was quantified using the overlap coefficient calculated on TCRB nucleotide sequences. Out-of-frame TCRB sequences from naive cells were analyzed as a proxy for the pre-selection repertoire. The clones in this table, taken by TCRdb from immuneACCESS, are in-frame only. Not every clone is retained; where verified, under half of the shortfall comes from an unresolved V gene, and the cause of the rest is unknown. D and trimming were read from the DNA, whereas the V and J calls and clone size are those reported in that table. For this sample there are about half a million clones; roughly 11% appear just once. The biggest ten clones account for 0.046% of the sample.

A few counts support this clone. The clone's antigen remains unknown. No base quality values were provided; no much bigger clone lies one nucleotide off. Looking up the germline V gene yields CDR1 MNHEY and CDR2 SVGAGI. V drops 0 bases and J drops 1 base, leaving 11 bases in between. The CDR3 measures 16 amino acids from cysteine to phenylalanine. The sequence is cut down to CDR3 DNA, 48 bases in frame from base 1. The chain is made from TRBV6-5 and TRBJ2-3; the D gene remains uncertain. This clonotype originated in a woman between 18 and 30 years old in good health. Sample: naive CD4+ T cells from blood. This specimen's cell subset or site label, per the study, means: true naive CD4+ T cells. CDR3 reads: CASSYSIRPRTDTQYF. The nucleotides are TGTGCCAGCAGTTACTCGATACGGCCACGCACAGATACGCAGTATTTT.